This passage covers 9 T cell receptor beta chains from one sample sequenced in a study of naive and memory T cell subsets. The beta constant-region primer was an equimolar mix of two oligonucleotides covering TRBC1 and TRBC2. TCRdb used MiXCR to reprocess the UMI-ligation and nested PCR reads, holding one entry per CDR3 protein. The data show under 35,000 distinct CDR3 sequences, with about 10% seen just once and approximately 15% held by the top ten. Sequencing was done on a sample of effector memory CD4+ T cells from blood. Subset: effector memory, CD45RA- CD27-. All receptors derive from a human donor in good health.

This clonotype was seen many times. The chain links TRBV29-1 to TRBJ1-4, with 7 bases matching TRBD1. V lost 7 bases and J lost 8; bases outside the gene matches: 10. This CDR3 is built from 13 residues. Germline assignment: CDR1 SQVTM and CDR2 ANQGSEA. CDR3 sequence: CSASTGRGEKLFF. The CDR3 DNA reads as TGCAGCGCCTCGACAGGGAGAGGCGAAAAACTGTTTTTT.

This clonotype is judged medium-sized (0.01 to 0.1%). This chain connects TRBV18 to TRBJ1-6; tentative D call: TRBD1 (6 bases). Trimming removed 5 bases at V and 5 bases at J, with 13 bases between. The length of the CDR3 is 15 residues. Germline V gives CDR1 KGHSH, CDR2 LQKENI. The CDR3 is CASSSGQRDNSPLHF. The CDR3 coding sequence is TGTGCCAGCTCATCAGGACAGCGGGATAATTCACCCCTCCACTTT.

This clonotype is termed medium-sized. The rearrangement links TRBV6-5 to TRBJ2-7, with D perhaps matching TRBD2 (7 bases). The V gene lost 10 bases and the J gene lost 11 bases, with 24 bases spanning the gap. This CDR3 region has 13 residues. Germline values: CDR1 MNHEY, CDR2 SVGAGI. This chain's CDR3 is CATRPGGSYMEYF. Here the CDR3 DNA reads TGTGCCACTCGCCCGGGGGGCTCTTATATGGAGTACTTC.

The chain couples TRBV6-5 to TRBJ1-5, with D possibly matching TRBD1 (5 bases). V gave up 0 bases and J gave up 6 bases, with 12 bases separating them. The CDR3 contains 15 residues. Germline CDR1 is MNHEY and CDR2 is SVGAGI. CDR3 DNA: TGTGCCAGCAGTTACTCGAGTAAGGGGAGTCAGCCCCAGCATTTT. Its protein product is CASSYSSKGSQPQHF.

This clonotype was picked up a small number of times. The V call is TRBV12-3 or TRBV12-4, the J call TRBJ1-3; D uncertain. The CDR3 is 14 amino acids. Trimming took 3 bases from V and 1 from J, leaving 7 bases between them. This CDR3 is CASSFRRSGNTIYF. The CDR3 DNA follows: TGTGCCAGCAGTTTTCGCAGATCTGGAAACACCATATATTTT.

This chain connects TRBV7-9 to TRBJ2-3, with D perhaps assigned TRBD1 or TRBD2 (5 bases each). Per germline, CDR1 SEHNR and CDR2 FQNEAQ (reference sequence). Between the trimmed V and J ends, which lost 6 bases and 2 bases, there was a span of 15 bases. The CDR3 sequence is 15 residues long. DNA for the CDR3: TGTGCCAGCAGACGCTGGGGGACCAACACAGATACGCAGTATTTT. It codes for CASRRWGTNTDTQYF.

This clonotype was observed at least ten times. Here the CDR3 DNA reads TGTGCCAGCAGTTTAAGGGCAGGGATGAATTCACCCCTCCACTTT. Translation: CASSLRAGMNSPLHF. The rearrangement uses TRBV27 and TRBJ1-6; a possible D gene is TRBD1 (5 bases). V was clipped by 2 bases and J by 7 bases, with 12 bases between them. Germline lookup yields CDR1 MNHEY and CDR2 SMNVEV (reference sequence). CDR3 size: 15 residues.

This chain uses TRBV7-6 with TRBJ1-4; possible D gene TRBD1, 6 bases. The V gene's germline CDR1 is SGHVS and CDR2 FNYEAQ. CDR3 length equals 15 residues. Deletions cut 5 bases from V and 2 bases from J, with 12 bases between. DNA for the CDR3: TGTGCCAGCAGCCAATCAGGGGTCACTAATGAAAAACTGTTTTTT. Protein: CASSQSGVTNEKLFF.

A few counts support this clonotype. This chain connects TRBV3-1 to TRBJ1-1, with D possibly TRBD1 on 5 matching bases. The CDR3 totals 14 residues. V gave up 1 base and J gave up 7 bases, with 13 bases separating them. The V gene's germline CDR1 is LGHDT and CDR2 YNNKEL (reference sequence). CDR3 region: CASSQVQGRVEAFF. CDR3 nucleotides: TGTGCCAGCAGCCAAGTTCAGGGAAGGGTTGAAGCTTTCTTT.